This TCR beta chain was recovered during a study of siplizumab effects on memory and regulatory T cells. Comment on this clone: Its antigen is unidentified.

Sequencing was performed with immunoSEQ multiplex PCR; in TCRdb, only in-frame clones are kept and a portion is missing. The sample records 99,000 or so clones, 85% to 95% being singletons. General study points: Proliferating Tregs' suppressive function in siplizumab cultures went unconfirmed. Major contributors to the alloresponse seemed to be naive T cells, which also appeared more diverse than memory cells. Alloreactive CD4+ clones that could be mapped were on average about 69% Treg-derived with siplizumab, against 25% to 30% in controls. A minor share of alloreactive clones matched unstimulated subsets.

Trimming took 0 bases from V and 8 from J, leaving 3 bases between them. Germline assignment: CDR1 MGHRA and CDR2 YSYEKL. The CDR3 loop spans 11 amino acids. This clonotype was obtained from a human donor in good health. Specimen: CD4+ T cells sorted from blood. The genes are TRBV4-1 and TRBJ2-3; D not certain. CDR3 protein: CASSQDGTQYF. As DNA, the CDR3 is TGCGCCAGCAGCCAAGATGGTACGCAGTATTTT.